This T cell receptor (beta chain) was found in a study of lung T cells in sarcoidosis with Löfgren's syndrome. Study as a whole: Repertoire analyses centered on Löfgren's syndrome patients. Findings and caveats of the study: Multiple Löfgren's syndrome patients reportedly shared TRAV12-1 and TRBV2 CDR3 motifs, suggesting public CD4+ TCRs. TRBV2 was the preferred pairing partner of TRAV12-1, with similar CDR3s. The most expanded V genes in Löfgren's patients were reportedly TRAV12-1 and TRBV2.

Trimming took 5 bases from V and 6 from J; bases not matched to a gene: 7. Germline CDR1 reads MDHEN; CDR2 reads SYDVKM. This CDR3 contains 14 residues. With respect to this clonotype: Its specificity is unknown.

TCRdb analysed the reads with MiXCR anew, one entry per CDR3 protein. The sample comprises about 4,000 distinct CDR3 sequences, 20% to 25% of which are singletons, and 7% to 9% rests with the top ten. This sequence originates from a human donor with sarcoidosis (Löfgren's syndrome or another form), or a control subject (not recorded which). The material sequenced was CD4+ T cells from bronchoalveolar lavage. The chain combines TRBV28 with TRBJ2-1, with TRBD2 matching over 7 bases. The DNA of the CDR3 is TGTGCCAGCAGTCGGACTAGTCCCTGCAATGAGCAGTTCTTC. This gives the protein CASSRTSPCNEQFF. Filled out from reference TRBV28 and TRBJ2-1, the complete variable domain reads DVKVTQSSRYLVKRTGEKVFLECVQDMDHENMFWYRQDPGLGLRLIYFSYDVKMKEKGDIPEGYSVSREKKERFSLILESASTNQTSMYLCASSRTSPCNEQFFGPGTRLTVL.